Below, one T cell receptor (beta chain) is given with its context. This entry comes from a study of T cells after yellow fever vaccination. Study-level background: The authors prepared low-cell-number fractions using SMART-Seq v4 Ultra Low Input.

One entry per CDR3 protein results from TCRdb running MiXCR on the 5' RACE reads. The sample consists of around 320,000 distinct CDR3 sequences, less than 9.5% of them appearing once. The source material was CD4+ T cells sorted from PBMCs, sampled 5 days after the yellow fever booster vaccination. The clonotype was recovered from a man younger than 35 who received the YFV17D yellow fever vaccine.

CDR3 residues: CASSPGTGTGNTIYF. CDR3 bases: TGTGCCAGCAGCCCCGGGACAGGGACTGGAAACACCATATATTTT. The genes are TRBV11-2 and TRBJ1-3; 9 bases align to TRBD1. CDR3 length equals 15 residues. V was clipped by 5 bases and J by 2 bases; unmatched bases: 4. Germline V gene lookup returns CDR1 SGHAT and CDR2 FQNNGV.